This entry lists 5 T cell receptor gamma chains sequenced from one sample in a study of Vδ1+ human thymocytes. The study, taken as a whole, reports: Highly polyclonal TRG and TRD repertoires with Gaussian CDR3 length distributions appeared in thymus.

The template was reverse-transcribed extracted RNA. Multiplex PCR used pooled V-gene forward primers and a constant-region reverse primer to amplify CDR3s. With CATT, TCRdb re-called clones from the multiplex PCR reads. The sample holds 35,000 or so gamma-chain clones, over 20% seen once. These TCRs are of unknown antigen specificity. Source material: Vdelta1+ gamma-delta thymocytes from the thymus. The subset: FACS-sorted CD3+ TCRalphabeta- TCRVdelta1+ TCRVdelta2- thymocytes. The origin of the receptors is a girl under three years old who had congenital heart surgery.

In regard to this clone: This CDR3 is also generated by other DNA sequences in the sample. The rearrangement uses TRGV9 and TRGJ1 or TRGJ2. V lost 0 bases and J lost 4; bases outside the gene matches: 6. Germline CDR1 reads GITISATS; CDR2 reads ISYDGTV (reference sequence). The CDR3 consists of 14 residues. The DNA for the CDR3 is TGTGCCTTGTGGGAGGTGCGGTCCTATTATAAGAAACTCTTT. This codes for CALWEVRSYYKKLF.

The rearrangement joins TRGV3 to TRGJP2. Losses at the gene ends were 3 bases for V and 0 bases for J; bases not matched to a gene: 7. The CDR3 length is 16 residues. CDR1 is VTNTFY, CDR2 YDVSTARD, per germline (reference sequence). CDR3 loop: CATWDRNDSSDWIKTF. CDR3 bases: TGTGCCACCTGGGACCGAAACGATAGTAGTGATTGGATCAAGACGTTT.

The chain combines TRGV3 with TRGJ1 or TRGJ2. The V and J ends lost 3 bases and 7 bases, in that order; junction bases with no gene match: 18. The length of the CDR3 is 16 residues. CDR1 VTNTFY and CDR2 YDVSTARD come from the germline V gene (reference sequence). For the CDR3, the DNA is TGTGCCACCTGGGACCGATTATCCCCCTTGAGGTATAAGAAACTCTTT. Its translation is CATWDRLSPLRYKKLF.

In this sample, this clone turned up a few times. At one end, the junction sequence differs from germline, possibly due to a read error. The chain couples TRGV8 to TRGJ1 or TRGJ2. CDR1 VENAVY and CDR2 YDSYNSRV come from the germline V gene. CDR3 length equals 12 residues. CDR3 sequence reads: CAAWDKAYKKLF. The CDR3 bases are TGTGCCGCCTGGGATAAAGCTTATAAGAAACTCTTT.

The V and J genes are TRGV2 and TRGJP2. Germline trimming cut 0 bases from V and 7 bases from J; bases unmatched to any gene: 8. Germline V lookup: CDR1 EGSNGY, CDR2 YDSYNSKV. This CDR3 is 15 amino acids long. CDR3 bases: TGTGCCACCTGGGACGGGCGGGGGATTGATTGGATCAAGACGTTT. This gives the protein CATWDGRGIDWIKTF.